This TCR beta chain originates from a study of neurological immune-mediated disorders. Findings and limits, study-wide: Phylogenetically, 18 of 34 multiple sclerosis patients' repertoires fell into one related-CDR3 cluster, a possible signature.

This clonotype was recorded many times. The antigen is unknown. 5'RACE with 10-nucleotide random UMIs generated the cDNA. A single run covered 15-18 subjects with over 180 million TCR-beta sequences. TCRdb ran MiXCR on the 5' RACE reads and lists one entry per CDR3 protein. This sample has 50,000 to 60,000 distinct CDR3 sequences, with less than 2.5% found just once. For the unsorted libraries, 2 million PBMCs stored at -80 C served as input. This clonotype was sampled from a man aged 50 to 60 with multiple sclerosis. The sample taken for sequencing was PBMCs.

CDR3 bases: TGCAGTGCTACCAGGGGGCTGGGCAATCAGCCCCAGCATTTT. This sequence encodes CSATRGLGNQPQHF. The rearrangement joins TRBV20-1 to TRBJ1-5; 8 bases map to TRBD1. Trimming took 4 bases from V and 2 from J; bases not matched to a gene: 4. The CDR3 sequence is 14 residues long. Germline values: CDR1 DFQATT, CDR2 SNEGSKA (reference sequence).